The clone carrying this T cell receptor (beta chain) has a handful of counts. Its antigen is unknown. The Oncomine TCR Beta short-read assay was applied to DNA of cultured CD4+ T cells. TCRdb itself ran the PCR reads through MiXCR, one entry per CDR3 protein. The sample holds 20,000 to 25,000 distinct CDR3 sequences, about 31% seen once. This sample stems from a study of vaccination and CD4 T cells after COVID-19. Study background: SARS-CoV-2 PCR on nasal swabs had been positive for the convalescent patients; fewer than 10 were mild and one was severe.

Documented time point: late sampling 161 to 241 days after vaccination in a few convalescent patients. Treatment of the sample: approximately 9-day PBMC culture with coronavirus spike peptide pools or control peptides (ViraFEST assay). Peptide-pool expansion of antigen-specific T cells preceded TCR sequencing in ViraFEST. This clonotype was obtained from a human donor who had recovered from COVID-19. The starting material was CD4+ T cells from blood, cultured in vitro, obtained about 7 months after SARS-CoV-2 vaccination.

The CDR3, as DNA: TGTGCCAGTAGTATTCACCCCCTCACAGATACGCAGTATTTT. This encodes CASSIHPLTDTQYF. V and J are TRBV19 and TRBJ2-3; no clear D gene. CDR1 is LNHDA, CDR2 SQIVND, per germline (reference sequence). CDR3 size: 14 residues. V was cut by 3 bases and J by 2 bases, with 9 bases left in between. The full variable domain, its missing parts supplied by reference TRBV19 and TRBJ2-3, is DGGITQSPKYLFRKEGQNVTLSCEQNLNHDAMYWYRQDPGQGLRLIYYSQIVNDFQKGDIAEGYSVSREKKESFPLTVTSAQKNPTAFYLCASSIHPLTDTQYFGPGTRLTVL.